These T cell receptor beta chains were read from a single sample in a study of blood T cells in healthy people across ages. TCRdb passed the 5' RACE reads through MiXCR, listing each CDR3 protein once. The profile shows 500,000 to 700,000 distinct CDR3 sequences, about 28% of them singletons. The sequencing input was blood. The receptors shown here come from a woman older than 75 in good health. Both conserved end residues are part of each CDR3. The D gene is left open where the match is weak. Clone size appears in some rows only: once, few, many, or a class for an expanded clone.

many	.	TRBV7-2	TRBJ2-3	CASSLVGKVPDTQYF	TGTGCCAGCAGCTTAGTAGGAAAAGTTCCAGATACGCAGTATTTT
few	.	TRBV19	TRBJ2-3	CASSMRDTQYF	TGTGCCAGTAGTATGAGAGATACGCAGTATTTT
many	TRBD2	TRBV7-9	TRBJ2-1	CASSPRLAGAVYNEQFF	TGTGCCAGCAGCCCGCGGTTAGCGGGCGCCGTCTACAATGAGCAGTTCTTC
.	.	TRBV12-3/TRBV12-4	TRBJ2-1	CASTSGYNEQFF	TGTGCCAGCACGTCGGGTTACAATGAGCAGTTCTTC
.	.	TRBV18	TRBJ2-7	CASSPIGSSYEQYF	TGTGCCAGCTCACCGATCGGGAGCTCCTACGAGCAGTACTTC
many	.	TRBV7-2	TRBJ1-2	CASSPSPADGYTF	TGTGCCAGCAGCCCAAGTCCGGCGGATGGCTACACCTTC
many	TRBD1	TRBV29-1	TRBJ2-5	CSVASGGGLRETQYF	TGCAGCGTTGCCTCAGGGGGCGGCCTCCGTGAGACCCAGTACTTC
many	.	TRBV6-2/TRBV6-3	TRBJ2-3	CASSGASWDTQYF	TGTGCCAGCAGCGGAGCTAGTTGGGATACGCAGTATTTT
many	.	TRBV4-3	TRBJ2-2	CASSTGTGELFF	TGCGCCAGCAGCACAGGGACCGGGGAGCTGTTTTTT
.	.	TRBV7-3	TRBJ2-7	CASSALPTSREVTQTRYF	TGTGCCAGCAGCGCCCTCCCCACTTCAAGGGAGGTGACGCAGACCCGGTACTTC
.	.	TRBV7-2	TRBJ1-4	CASSLDGGVGKLFF	TGTGCCAGCAGCTTGGATGGCGGGGTAGGAAAACTGTTTTTT
many	.	TRBV3-1	TRBJ1-2	CASSQAGVGDTF	TGTGCCAGCAGCCAAGCAGGGGTCGGGGACACCTTC
many	.	TRBV9	TRBJ2-7	CASSGGQSYEQYF	TGTGCCAGCAGCGGCGGACAATCCTACGAGCAGTACTTC
.	TRBD1	TRBV19	TRBJ1-5	CASTTPGQGTQPQHF	TGTGCCAGTACCACGCCGGGACAGGGGACTCAGCCCCAGCATTTT
many	.	TRBV20-1	TRBJ2-7	CSASRRTGTAEDEQYF	TGCAGTGCTAGCCGACGAACCGGGACCGCTGAGGACGAGCAGTACTTC
.	TRBD2	TRBV5-1	TRBJ2-1	CASSLSGRANEQFF	TGCGCCAGCAGCTTGAGCGGGAGGGCCAATGAGCAGTTCTTC
many	.	TRBV12-3/TRBV12-4	TRBJ1-5	CASSFRGADNQPQHF	TGTGCCAGCAGTTTCCGGGGGGCGGACAATCAGCCCCAGCATTTT
few	.	TRBV6-1	TRBJ1-4	CASSDRGWDEKLFF	TGTGCCAGCAGTGACAGGGGTTGGGATGAAAAACTGTTTTTT
many	.	TRBV4-1	TRBJ1-4	CASSLGVVTNEKLFF	TGCGCCAGCAGCCTGGGGGTAGTAACTAATGAAAAACTGTTTTTT
many	.	TRBV6-2/TRBV6-3	TRBJ2-7	CASSYGSPTHPYEQYF	TGTGCCAGCAGTTATGGTTCCCCCACGCATCCTTACGAGCAGTACTTC
many	.	TRBV20-1	TRBJ2-3	CSARVPGRRGSDTQYF	TGCAGTGCTAGAGTCCCGGGCCGGAGAGGGTCAGATACGCAGTATTTT
.	TRBD1	TRBV19	TRBJ1-5	CASSHRQGLSNQPQHF	TGTGCCAGTAGCCACCGACAGGGTTTAAGCAATCAGCCCCAGCATTTT
.	TRBD1	TRBV15	TRBJ2-5	CATSRGTGVDETQYF	TGTGCCACTAGCAGAGGGACAGGGGTGGACGAGACCCAGTACTTC
.	TRBD1	TRBV7-8	TRBJ1-5	CAGSVTGTGTNQPQHF	TGTGCCGGCAGCGTTACCGGGACAGGGACTAATCAGCCCCAGCATTTT
many	.	TRBV5-1	TRBJ2-6	CASSLAGGGANVLTF	TGCGCCAGCAGCTTGGCCGGGGGAGGGGCCAACGTCCTGACTTTC
many	TRBD2	TRBV20-1	TRBJ2-5	CSARETSTQTQYF	TGCAGTGCTAGAGAGACTAGCACGCAGACCCAGTACTTC
few	TRBD1	TRBV7-2	TRBJ1-1	CASSLVPRTGGPRNTEAFF	TGTGCCAGCAGCTTAGTGCCCCGGACAGGGGGCCCCCGGAACACTGAAGCTTTCTTT
many	.	TRBV6-2/TRBV6-3	TRBJ2-7	CASMPSGGGGSYEQYF	TGTGCCAGCATGCCAAGTGGTGGGGGCGGGTCCTACGAGCAGTACTTC
many	TRBD1	TRBV5-1	TRBJ1-2	CASSLEQGSYGYTF	TGCGCCAGCAGCTTGGAACAGGGGAGCTATGGCTACACCTTC
.	TRBD1	TRBV25-1	TRBJ2-2	CASSDTGQGPTGELFF	TGTGCCAGCAGTGATACGGGACAGGGGCCCACCGGGGAGCTGTTTTTT
.	TRBD2	TRBV20-1	TRBJ2-5	CSARAWGGIQETQYF	TGCAGTGCTAGAGCCTGGGGGGGGATCCAAGAGACCCAGTACTTC
.	.	TRBV5-1	TRBJ2-7	CASSLIVSYEQYF	TGCGCCAGCAGCTTAATTGTCTCCTACGAGCAGTACTTC
many	TRBD1	TRBV7-8	TRBJ2-7	CASSLVTGQGAIAPSYEQYF	TGTGCCAGCAGCTTAGTGACGGGACAGGGGGCCATCGCTCCTTCCTACGAGCAGTACTTC
many	.	TRBV7-2	TRBJ1-1	CASSLDFVNTEAFF	TGTGCCAGCAGCTTAGACTTCGTGAACACTGAAGCTTTCTTT
many	.	TRBV5-5	TRBJ2-3	CASSLEDTDTQYF	TGTGCCAGCAGCTTGGAGGACACAGATACGCAGTATTTT
.	TRBD1	TRBV20-1	TRBJ1-5	CSARDQGAGNQPQHF	TGCAGTGCTAGAGACCAGGGGGCGGGCAATCAGCCCCAGCATTTT
many	.	TRBV5-4	TRBJ2-1	CASSSRTRTSSYNEQFF	TGTGCCAGCAGCTCAAGGACCAGGACGAGCTCCTACAATGAGCAGTTCTTC
many	TRBD2	TRBV20-1	TRBJ2-5	CSASSSGGQETQYF	TGCAGTGCTAGTTCTAGCGGCGGACAAGAGACCCAGTACTTC
few	TRBD1	TRBV3-1	TRBJ1-1	CASSQPGGAGMNTEAFF	TGTGCCAGCAGCCAACCAGGGGGCGCGGGGATGAACACTGAAGCTTTCTTT
many	.	TRBV7-9	TRBJ2-3	CASSLWATGSFLTDTQYF	TGTGCCAGCAGCTTATGGGCCACGGGCTCCTTCCTCACAGATACGCAGTATTTT
.	.	TRBV3-1	TRBJ1-6	CASSLGGDRGTLHF	TGTGCCAGCAGCCTAGGGGGGGACCGAGGAACCCTCCACTTT
many	TRBD1	TRBV27	TRBJ2-7	CASGPGQGTYEQYF	TGTGCCAGCGGTCCGGGACAGGGGACCTACGAGCAGTACTTC
.	TRBD2	TRBV15	TRBJ2-7	CATSRAGLAGGGREQYF	TGTGCCACTAGCAGAGCAGGACTAGCGGGGGGTGGTCGCGAGCAGTACTTC
.	.	TRBV7-2	TRBJ1-5	CASSLDAPRRGQPQHF	TGTGCCAGCAGCTTAGACGCGCCCCGGCGGGGTCAGCCCCAGCATTTT
.	TRBD2	TRBV20-1	TRBJ2-5	CSARLGLVGPNEQYF	TGCAGTGCCCGACTCGGACTAGTGGGCCCCAATGAGCAGTACTTC